Listed below are T cell receptor beta chains from one sample, sequenced in a study of blood T cell repertoires in COVID-19. Measured with immunoSEQ multiplex PCR; TCRdb has only the in-frame clones, and not every one. The sample records some 200,000 clones, approximately 80% being singletons. Sequencing was performed on peripheral blood. These receptor sequences come from a man aged 50 or older with active or convalescent COVID-19. CDR3s include the opening cysteine and the closing phenylalanine or tryptophan. Fields, in order: V gene, CDR3 length, D gene, J gene, CDR3 protein. D genes are given only for firm matches.

TRBV28	14	-	TRBJ1-1	CASSLGRRGTEAFF
TRBV19	16	TRBD2	TRBJ2-5	CASSISPPSGQETQYF
TRBV7-2	12	TRBD1	TRBJ1-2	CASSFDRAGYTF
TRBV29-1	17	TRBD2	TRBJ2-3	CSVEGGYWAGERDTQYF
TRBV27	15	-	TRBJ2-1	CASSWGGSTYNEQFF
TRBV2	16	TRBD2	TRBJ2-2	CASSETAGGYTGELFF
TRBV7-2	12	-	TRBJ2-3	CASSSSTDTQYF
TRBV15	12	-	TRBJ1-6	CATSPRNSPLHF
TRBV18	14	-	TRBJ1-4	CASSPRAGGEKLFF
TRBV24-1	18	TRBD2	TRBJ2-2	CATSDLRLAGGNTGELFF
TRBV6-6	15	-	TRBJ2-1	CASSYRPDTNNEQFF
TRBV9	18	TRBD1	TRBJ2-1	CASSAHMAGTGRVNEQFF
TRBV28	12	TRBD1	TRBJ1-2	CASTGTGQGYTF
TRBV6-5	13	TRBD1	TRBJ1-2	CASSYSGGRGYTF
TRBV10-2	14	-	TRBJ2-5	CASSESGRGETQYF
TRBV4-1	13	-	TRBJ1-1	CASSQLGGGKGFF
TRBV7-9	15	-	TRBJ2-3	CASTKMGLLTDTQYF
TRBV11-2	14	-	TRBJ1-2	CASSLDPQVTGYTF
TRBV5-4	13	TRBD1	TRBJ2-5	CASSSGTEETQYF
TRBV7-3	18	-	TRBJ2-1	CASSLEASRALSYNEQFF
TRBV7-3	15	-	TRBJ1-1	CASSLVRVWGTEAFF
TRBV9	16	-	TRBJ1-4	CASSVSLQGEGEKLFF
TRBV11-1	15	TRBD1	TRBJ1-5	CASSSPGQADQPQHF
TRBV7-2	15	-	TRBJ2-2	CASSLEGVATGELFF
TRBV12-3/TRBV12-4	13	TRBD2	TRBJ2-7	CASSPGLAGVKYF
TRBV2	17	-	TRBJ1-2	CASRFILDGGTNYGYTF
TRBV24-1	19	TRBD2	TRBJ2-1	CATSPAEASGGPYYNEQFF
TRBV10-1	12	TRBD2	TRBJ2-1	CASSVARGGEFF
TRBV5-4	14	TRBD1	TRBJ1-2	CASSRQGVNYGYTF
TRBV19	12	TRBD2	TRBJ2-7	CPRGTSPYEQYF
TRBV18	15	TRBD1	TRBJ1-6	CASSPGQGDNSPLHF
TRBV5-1	13	-	TRBJ1-2	CASSPGWLDGYTF
TRBV4-3	15	-	TRBJ1-6	CASSQRGDYNSPLHF
TRBV18	12	-	TRBJ2-2	CASSPSRGELFF
TRBV4-3	18	-	TRBJ2-1	CASSHFLFSREKDNEQFF
TRBV9	19	TRBD1	TRBJ1-3	CASSVAAFGQGSSGNTIYF
TRBV2	15	-	TRBJ1-3	CASKNSRDSGNTIYF
TRBV10-2	17	TRBD2	TRBJ2-2	CASSEGLAGAITGELFF
TRBV28	14	TRBD1	TRBJ2-3	CASSLQTGADTQYF
TRBV7-9	14	-	TRBJ2-4	CASSFSAGLNIQYF